Below, 14 T cell receptor beta chains from the same sample are listed, as sequenced in a study of cytomegalovirus exposure and HLA in healthy donors (dated by TCRdb to about 2017). Receptor amplification or capture employed the immunoSEQ multiplex PCR assay. The immuneACCESS repertoire file appears here via TCRdb, limited to in-frame rearrangements. These files lack a portion of the clones; in checked studies, under half of the deficit traces to unresolved V genes, and the cause of the others is not known. This sample gives about 69,000 clones in total; 96% of them show up just once. About 4.5% of the sample is held by the ten biggest clonotypes. Material: PBMCs. The receptors come from a woman aged 18-30 years in good health and CMV-seropositive.

This chain links TRBV19 with TRBJ2-5; 10 bases map to TRBD1. The CDR3 spans 17 residues. The germline gives CDR1 LNHDA, CDR2 SQIVND (reference sequence). Losses at the gene ends were 6 bases for V and 5 bases for J; bases not matched to a gene: 15. CDR3 DNA sequence: TGTGCCAGTAGCCACCGCCTGGGGACAGGGGAGGGGGAGACCCAGTACTTC. Translating gives CASSHRLGTGEGETQYF.

The chain carries TRBV6-5 and TRBJ1-2, with TRBD1 identical over 8 bases. Germline-derived CDR1 and CDR2 are MNHEY and SVGAGI. The V segment lost 7 bases and the J segment 8 bases; nucleotides outside the gene matches: 15. This CDR3 region has 15 residues. The CDR3, as DNA: TGTGCCAGCACTAAGACAGGGGAGGGTCTAGGCGGCTACACCTTC. It translates to CASTKTGEGLGGYTF.

This clone was recorded only once. This chain joins TRBV18 and TRBJ2-3; tentatively, D is TRBD1 (6 bases). Germline V gives CDR1 KGHSH, CDR2 LQKENI. The CDR3 loop spans 12 amino acids. The V end lost 5 bases, the J end lost 4 bases, and 7 bases lay between the germline ends. In DNA form, the CDR3 reads TGTGCCAGCTCAGGGGGCGCAGATACGCAGTATTTT. Its translation is CASSGGADTQYF.

The sample holds one count of this clone. CDR3 amino acids: CAWSSGGNTEAFF. Written as DNA, the CDR3 is TGTGCCTGGTCGTCCGGGGGGAACACTGAAGCTTTCTTT. The rearrangement links TRBV30 to TRBJ1-1; a weak D match, TRBD1 (5 bases). Germline lookup yields CDR1 GTSNPN and CDR2 SVGIG (reference sequence). The V and J ends lost 5 bases and 1 base respectively, with 11 bases between them. The CDR3 contains 13 residues. Together with reference TRBV30 and TRBJ1-1, the CDR3 gives the full variable domain: SQTIHQWPATLVQPVGSPLSLECTVEGTSNPNLYWYRQAAGRGLQLLFYSVGIGQISSEVPQNLSASRPQDRQFILSSKKLLLSDSGFYLCAWSSGGNTEAFFGQGTRLTVV.

J is TRBJ1-1 and V is TRBV2; a possible D gene is TRBD1 (6 bases). This CDR3 region has 16 residues. Germline V CDR1 and CDR2: SNHLY, FYNNEI. V lost 8 bases and J lost 1, with 20 bases in between. Here the CDR3 reads CASRDIHQVENTEAFF. In DNA, the CDR3 is TGTGCCAGCCGGGACATTCACCAAGTGGAGAACACTGAAGCTTTCTTT.

The chain uses TRBV29-1 and TRBJ2-3; 7 nucleotides agree with TRBD2. The CDR3 has 14 amino acids. CDR1 is SQVTM and CDR2 is ANQGSEA in the germline V gene. Trimming removed 2 bases from V and 3 bases from J; junction bases left unmatched: 5. The CDR3 protein is CSVERQGGTDTQYF. The CDR3 DNA sequence: TGCAGCGTTGAACGGCAGGGAGGGACAGATACGCAGTATTTT.

The chain carries TRBV28 and TRBJ2-7, with TRBD2 identical over 11 bases. CDR1 and CDR2 (germline): MDHEN, SYDVKM. This CDR3 has 15 residues. V lost 3 bases to trimming and J lost 6 bases; unmatched junction nucleotides: 7. CDR3 protein: CASSFAGLAVPEQYF. The CDR3 bases are TGTGCCAGCAGTTTCGCGGGACTAGCGGTCCCCGAGCAGTACTTC.

The rearrangement joins TRBV4-1 to TRBJ1-3; weak D call: TRBD1 (5 bases). The germline V and J ends were trimmed by 3 bases and 0 bases, with 15 bases remaining between them. The CDR3 extends over 17 amino acids. Germline loops: CDR1 MGHRA, CDR2 YSYEKL. CDR3 sequence (DNA): TGCGCCAGCAGCCAGACAGCGTCAGACCCCTCTGGAAACACCATATATTTT. This sequence encodes CASSQTASDPSGNTIYF.

The chain combines TRBV28 with TRBJ2-7, with D maybe TRBD2 (6 bases). Germline lookup yields CDR1 MDHEN and CDR2 SYDVKM. Trimming removed 3 bases at V and 8 bases at J, with 17 bases between. The CDR3 runs 14 residues. The CDR3 is CASSFSGTFEKQYF. The CDR3 region has the DNA TGTGCCAGCAGTTTCTCCGGGACTTTCGAGAAGCAGTACTTC. The variable domain in full, with the rest retrieved from reference TRBV28 and TRBJ2-7, is DVKVTQSSRYLVKRTGEKVFLECVQDMDHENMFWYRQDPGLGLRLIYFSYDVKMKEKGDIPEGYSVSREKKERFSLILESASTNQTSMYLCASSFSGTFEKQYFGPGTRLTVT.

The V call is TRBV4-3, the J call TRBJ1-5, with 7 bases identical to TRBD1. The length of the CDR3 is 14 residues. From germline, CDR1 is LGHNA and CDR2 YSLEER. The ends lost 0 bases at V and 7 bases at J; junction bases unmatched: 3. The CDR3 sequence: CASSQDSGGQPQHF. The CDR3 DNA reads TGCGCCAGCAGCCAAGATTCAGGGGGGCAGCCCCAGCATTTT.

This CDR3 reads CASSAIDAGSGNTIYF. CDR3 in DNA: TGTGCCTCCTCAGCCATCGATGCGGGGTCTGGAAACACCATATATTTT. The chain is built from TRBV7-9 and TRBJ1-3; D is ambiguous. The CDR3 has 16 residues. CDR1 and CDR2 from the germline V gene are SEHNR and FQNEAQ (reference sequence). Deletions cut 11 bases from V and 1 base from J, with 21 bases between.

This sequence joins TRBV12-5 and TRBJ2-5; 7 nucleotides match TRBD1. The CDR3 is 15 residues long. Germline values: CDR1 LGHNT, CDR2 FRNRAP. V gave up 7 bases and J gave up 3 bases; unmatched junction bases: 11. CDR3 coding DNA: TGTGCTAGTGCCCATTCCGGGACAGCAAAAGAGACCCAGTACTTC. As protein: CASAHSGTAKETQYF. Looking up the rest from reference TRBV12-5 and TRBJ2-5 gives the full variable domain: DARVTQTPRHKVTEMGQEVTMRCQPILGHNTVFWYRQTMMQGLELLAYFRNRAPLDDSGMPKDRFSAEMPDATLATLKIQPSEPRDSAVYFCASAHSGTAKETQYFGPGTRLLVL.

This chain links TRBV15 with TRBJ2-3, with D possibly being TRBD2 (5 bases). CDR1 LNHNV and CDR2 YYDKDF come from the germline V gene (reference sequence). V gave up 0 bases and J gave up 4 bases, with 14 bases separating them. This CDR3 has 16 amino acids. The CDR3 spells CATSRDLRSSADTQYF. CDR3 DNA: TGTGCCACCAGCAGAGATTTGCGGAGTAGCGCAGATACGCAGTATTTT.

This chain uses TRBV5-1 with TRBJ2-3; 8 bases map to TRBD1. V lost 4 bases to trimming and J lost 1 base; unmatched junction nucleotides: 2. The CDR3 contains 14 residues. The germline gives CDR1 SGHRS, CDR2 YFSETQ. This CDR3 reads CASSATGGTDTQYF. CDR3 nucleotide sequence: TGCGCCAGCAGCGCGACAGGGGGCACAGATACGCAGTATTTT.